The sequence of this T cell receptor (beta chain) was determined in a study of long-term antiretroviral therapy in people with HIV. Trimming removed 5 bases from V and 4 bases from J; junction bases left unmatched: 8. Germline values: CDR1 PRHDT, CDR2 FYEKMQ (reference sequence). This CDR3 is built from 16 residues. At survey level, the immunoSEQ assay was run in its v3.0 version. TCRdb keeps only in-frame clones here, not all; method: immunoSEQ multiplex PCR. The sample includes approximately 22,000 clones, roughly 80% of them seen just once. This clone appeared a single time. The chain joins TRBV13 to TRBJ2-5; 12 bases are a match to TRBD1. This receptor was taken from a woman in her forties or fifties with HIV. The sample here was unsorted PBMCs, taken 1.9 years after starting antiretroviral therapy. The CDR3, as DNA: TGTGCCAGCAGCACCGACCGGGACAGGGGGCGAGAGACCCAGTACTTC. Its translation is CASSTDRDRGRETQYF.